This record covers a single T cell receptor (beta chain). This entry belongs to a study of regulatory T cells in long-lasting Graves disease. Time point specified: newly diagnosed GD, antithyroid drugs for less than 3 months. The TCR library was prepared using RNA isolated from PBMCs. Germline V gene sequence: CDR1 MGHRA, CDR2 YSYEKL. With 2 bases removed from V and 2 bases from J, the gap between germline ends came to 15 bases. This CDR3 contains 16 residues. Arm-PCR with iRepertoire HTBI primers amplified the CDR3 regions for these TCR beta libraries. TCRdb processed the multiplex PCR reads anew with MiXCR; each CDR3 protein has one entry. In the table there are 350,000 to 550,000 distinct CDR3 sequences, roughly 17% of which are singletons. This sample was shared with a second study, whose subject was T cells in Graves' hyperthyroidism and ophthalmopathy.

The gene calls are TRBV4-1 and TRBJ1-1; perhaps TRBD1 as D (6 bases). The specimen comprised peripheral blood mononuclear cells (PBMCs), sampled at new diagnosis, from a patient treated with antithyroid drugs. The clonotype comes from a woman between 18 and 30 years old with Graves disease. CDR3: CASSQTTGNVNTEAFF. The CDR3 nucleotides are TGCGCCAGCAGCCAAACCACAGGGAATGTCAACACTGAAGCTTTCTTT.